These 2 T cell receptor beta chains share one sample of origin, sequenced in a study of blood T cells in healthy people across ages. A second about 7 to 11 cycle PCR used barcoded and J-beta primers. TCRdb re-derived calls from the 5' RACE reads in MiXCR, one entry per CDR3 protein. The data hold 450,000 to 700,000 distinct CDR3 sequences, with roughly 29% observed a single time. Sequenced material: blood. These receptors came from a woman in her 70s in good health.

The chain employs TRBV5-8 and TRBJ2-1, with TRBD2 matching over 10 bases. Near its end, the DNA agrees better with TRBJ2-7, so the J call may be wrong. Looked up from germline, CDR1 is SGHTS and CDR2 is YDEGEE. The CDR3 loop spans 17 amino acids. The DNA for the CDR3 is TGTGCCAGCAGCTTGTGGGTAGCGGGGGGCCGATCCTACGAGCAGTACTTC. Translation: CASSLWVAGGRSYEQYF.

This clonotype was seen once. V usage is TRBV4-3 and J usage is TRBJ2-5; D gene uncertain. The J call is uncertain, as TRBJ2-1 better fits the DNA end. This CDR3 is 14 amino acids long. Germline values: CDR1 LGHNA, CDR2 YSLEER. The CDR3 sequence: CASSQDPFTYEQFF. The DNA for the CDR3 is TGCGCCAGCAGCCAAGATCCCTTTACGTACGAGCAGTTCTTC.